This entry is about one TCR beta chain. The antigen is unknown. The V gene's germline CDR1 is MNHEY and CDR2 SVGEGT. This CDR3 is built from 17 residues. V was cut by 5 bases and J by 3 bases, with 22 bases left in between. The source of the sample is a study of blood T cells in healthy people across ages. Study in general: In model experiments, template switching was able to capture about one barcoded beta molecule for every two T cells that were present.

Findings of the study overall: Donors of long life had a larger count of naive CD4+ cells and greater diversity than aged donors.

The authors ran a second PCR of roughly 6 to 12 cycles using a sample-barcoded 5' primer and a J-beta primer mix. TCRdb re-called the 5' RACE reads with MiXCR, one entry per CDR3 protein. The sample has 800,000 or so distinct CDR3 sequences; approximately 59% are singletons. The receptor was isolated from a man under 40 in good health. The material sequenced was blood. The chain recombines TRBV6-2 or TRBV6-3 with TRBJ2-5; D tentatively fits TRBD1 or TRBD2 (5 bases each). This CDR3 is CASSQRPNGGVEETQYF. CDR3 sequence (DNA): TGTGCCAGCAGTCAACGTCCGAATGGGGGTGTCGAAGAGACCCAGTACTTC.